The 16 T cell receptor beta chains given below trace back to one sample, sequenced in a study of radiation and T cells in renal cell carcinoma. Time point given: blood 2 weeks post-SBRT. Treatment noted: 15 Gy SBRT to primary tumor, nephrectomy 4 weeks later. The repertoire was sequenced with immunoSEQ multiplex PCR; TCRdb's copy has only in-frame clones and lacks some. This table holds fewer than 90,000 clones, around 85% found once. Sample: blood, taken from a patient whose treatment included radiotherapy and nephrectomy. The source is a woman aged 50 to 65 with renal cell carcinoma.

The rearrangement joins TRBV2 to TRBJ2-7; 10 bases map to TRBD2. The CDR3 sequence is 14 residues long. V shed 5 bases and J 5 bases; nucleotides not matched to a gene: 6. From germline, CDR1 is SNHLY and CDR2 FYNNEI. The CDR3 loop is CASSLLAGNDEQYF. DNA of the CDR3: TGTGCCAGCAGTTTACTAGCGGGAAACGACGAGCAGTACTTC.

The chain has TRBV10-1 and TRBJ2-7, with 10 bases fitting TRBD1. CDR3 length equals 15 residues. Germline V CDR1 and CDR2: WNHNN, SYGVQD (reference sequence). J was trimmed by 1 base and V by 5 bases; bases with no gene match: 5. The CDR3: CASSKGTGDSYEQYF. The CDR3 DNA sequence: TGCGCCAGCAGTAAGGGGACAGGGGATTCCTACGAGCAGTACTTC.

The chain is built from TRBV9 and TRBJ1-5, with D possibly being TRBD1 (5 bases). The CDR3 loop spans 15 amino acids. In germline, CDR1 is SGDLS, CDR2 YYNGEE. With 0 bases removed from V and 4 bases from J, the gap between germline ends came to 11 bases. This chain's CDR3 is CASSVEGSGNQPQHF. The CDR3 DNA sequence: TGTGCCAGCAGCGTAGAGGGGTCAGGGAATCAGCCCCAGCATTTT.

In its sample, this clone was seen once. The chain carries TRBV6-4 and TRBJ2-3, with D hard to call. The CDR3 sequence is 13 residues long. Trimming left V 0 bases short and J 4 bases short, with 5 bases between. Germline V CDR1 and CDR2: MRHNA, SNTAGT. The DNA of the CDR3 is TGTGCCAGCAGTGACTCGACATCAGATACGCAGTATTTT. It yields the protein CASSDSTSDTQYF.

The chain joins TRBV25-1 to TRBJ1-2, with D perhaps TRBD1 (6 bases). Trimming took 0 bases from V and 0 from J, leaving 11 bases between them. In germline, CDR1 is MGHDK, CDR2 SYGVNS. The CDR3 has 16 amino acids. CDR3 region: CASSEYDRMSNYGYTF. In nucleotides, the CDR3 is TGTGCCAGCAGTGAATACGACAGGATGTCTAACTATGGCTACACCTTC.

This clone showed up just a few times. The V call is TRBV4-2, the J call TRBJ2-5, with 9 bases identical to TRBD1. Germline V gives CDR1 LGHNA, CDR2 YNFKEQ. The CDR3 covers 16 residues. Trimming at V came to 0 bases and at J to 7 bases, leaving 9 bases not matched to a gene. The CDR3 region is CASSQDSNRGQGTQYF. The CDR3 nucleotides are TGTGCCAGCAGCCAAGATAGTAACAGGGGGCAGGGGACCCAGTACTTC.

The chain employs TRBV27 and TRBJ2-3, with D perhaps TRBD2 (5 bases). Germline V lookup: CDR1 MNHEY, CDR2 SMNVEV (reference sequence). Trimming removed 6 bases from V and 14 bases from J, with 21 bases in between. CDR3 size: 13 residues. CDR3 sequence (DNA): TGTGCCAGCAGCCTTTTAGACGGAGGACGGAGGTATTTT. Protein sequence: CASSLLDGGRRYF.

The chain couples TRBV7-9 to TRBJ1-2, with no clear D. This CDR3 is 14 amino acids long. Between the trimmed V and J ends, which lost 1 base and 1 base, there was a span of 7 bases. From germline, CDR1 is SEHNR and CDR2 FQNEAQ (reference sequence). The CDR3: CASSLVGINYGYTF. In DNA, the CDR3 is TGTGCCAGCAGCTTAGTGGGCATTAACTATGGCTACACCTTC. The whole variable domain, filled in from reference TRBV7-9 and TRBJ1-2, reads DTGVSQNPRHKITKRGQNVTFRCDPISEHNRLYWYRQTLGQGPEFLTYFQNEAQLEKSRLLSDRFSAERPKGSFSTLEIQRTEQGDSAMYLCASSLVGINYGYTFGSGTRLTVV.

This clone occurred once. This rearrangement joins TRBV30 to TRBJ1-5, with D hard to call. V gave up 4 bases and J gave up 7 bases, with 17 bases separating them. This CDR3 spans 14 amino acids. Germline CDR1 and CDR2: GTSNPN and SVGIG (reference sequence). As DNA, the CDR3 is TGTGCCTGGACCCCAGTGGGCTCCCAACAGCCCCAGCATTTT. Translating it yields CAWTPVGSQQPQHF.

This chain uses TRBV18 with TRBJ1-6; D unclear. The CDR3 loop spans 9 amino acids. Trimming shortened V by 10 bases and J by 9 bases, and 4 bases separated the two germline ends. CDR1 KGHSH and CDR2 LQKENI come from the germline V gene. The CDR3 region has the DNA TGTGCCACCCCTTCACCCCTCCACTTT. This encodes CATPSPLHF.

V is TRBV12-5 and J is TRBJ2-2, with TRBD1 matching 8 bases. This CDR3 spans 13 amino acids. Per germline, CDR1 LGHNT and CDR2 FRNRAP. The ends lost 5 bases at V and 6 bases at J; junction bases unmatched: 2. The CDR3 protein is CASGLQGAGELFF. CDR3 DNA sequence: TGTGCTAGTGGTCTACAGGGGGCCGGGGAGCTGTTTTTT. The full variable domain, its missing parts supplied by reference TRBV12-5 and TRBJ2-2, is DARVTQTPRHKVTEMGQEVTMRCQPILGHNTVFWYRQTMMQGLELLAYFRNRAPLDDSGMPKDRFSAEMPDATLATLKIQPSEPRDSAVYFCASGLQGAGELFFGEGSRLTVL.

The J gene is TRBJ1-3, the V gene TRBV7-9; 7 bases agree with TRBD1. The CDR3 has 15 residues. Germline CDR1 reads SEHNR; CDR2 reads FQNEAQ (reference sequence). Trimming cost V 7 bases and J 4 bases; bases outside gene matches: 10. The CDR3 region has the DNA TGTGCCAGCAAGGAACAGGGGATTTACGGAAACACCATATATTTT. Protein: CASKEQGIYGNTIYF. Together with reference TRBV7-9 and TRBJ1-3, the CDR3 gives the full variable domain: DTGVSQNPRHKITKRGQNVTFRCDPISEHNRLYWYRQTLGQGPEFLTYFQNEAQLEKSRLLSDRFSAERPKGSFSTLEIQRTEQGDSAMYLCASKEQGIYGNTIYFGEGSWLTVV.

This clone was seen a single time. V usage is TRBV2 and J usage is TRBJ2-7; no firm D call. This CDR3 spans 16 amino acids. V was trimmed by 6 bases and J by 4 bases, leaving 22 bases between them. Germline loops: CDR1 SNHLY, CDR2 FYNNEI. The CDR3: CASRQIGLVLTYEQYF. Written as DNA, the CDR3 is TGTGCCAGCAGACAAATAGGGCTAGTTCTTACTTACGAGCAGTACTTC.

The rearrangement joins TRBV11-2 to TRBJ1-1; TRBD1 agrees at 7 bases. Germline loops: CDR1 SGHAT, CDR2 FQNNGV. The CDR3 covers 15 residues. V dropped 6 bases and J dropped 0; count of bases not matched to a gene: 7. In nucleotides, the CDR3 is TGTGCCAGCAGACAATTCGACAGGGTGAACACTGAAGCTTTCTTT. This encodes CASRQFDRVNTEAFF.

The V and J genes are TRBV4-3 and TRBJ2-7; 9 bases agree with TRBD1. This CDR3 has 15 amino acids. Per the germline V gene, CDR1 is LGHNA and CDR2 is YSLEER. V was clipped by 1 base and J by 3 bases; unmatched bases: 4. CDR3 in amino acids: CASSQVTGGDYEQYF. Here the CDR3 DNA reads TGCGCCAGCAGCCAAGTGACAGGGGGGGACTACGAGCAGTACTTC.

The V call is TRBV11-1, the J call TRBJ2-5; D is perhaps TRBD2 (6 bases). CDR1 and CDR2 (germline): SGHAT, FQDESV (reference sequence). V dropped 8 bases and J dropped 2 bases, with 12 bases sitting between them. This CDR3 contains 13 residues. DNA for the CDR3: TGTGCCAGCCGGAAGGGGACTCAAGAGACCCAGTACTTC. It encodes CASRKGTQETQYF.